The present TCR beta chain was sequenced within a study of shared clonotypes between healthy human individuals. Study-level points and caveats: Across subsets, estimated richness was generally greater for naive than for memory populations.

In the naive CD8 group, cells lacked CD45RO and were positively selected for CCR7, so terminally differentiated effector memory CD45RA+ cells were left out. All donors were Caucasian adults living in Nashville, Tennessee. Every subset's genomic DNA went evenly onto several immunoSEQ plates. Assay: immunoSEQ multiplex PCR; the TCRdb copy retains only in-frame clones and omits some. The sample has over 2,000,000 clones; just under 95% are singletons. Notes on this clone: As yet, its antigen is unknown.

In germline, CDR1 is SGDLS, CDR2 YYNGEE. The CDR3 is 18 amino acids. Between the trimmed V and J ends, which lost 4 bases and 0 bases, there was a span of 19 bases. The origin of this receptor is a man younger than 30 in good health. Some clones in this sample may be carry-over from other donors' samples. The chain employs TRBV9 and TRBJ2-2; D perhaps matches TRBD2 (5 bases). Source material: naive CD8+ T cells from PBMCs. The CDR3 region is CASSLPPASGSNTGELFF. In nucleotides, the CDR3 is TGTGCCAGCAGCTTGCCCCCTGCCAGCGGCTCGAACACCGGGGAGCTGTTTTTT.